Listed here are 2 T cell receptor beta chains from one sample, sequenced in a study of blood T cell repertoires in COVID-19. Generated by immunoSEQ multiplex PCR, the TCRdb table keeps only in-frame clones and is missing some. The sample includes fewer than 250,000 clones, around 88% of them seen just once. The specimen was PBMCs or T cells enriched from blood (not recorded which). These TCRs come from a woman aged 45-65 years who had recovered from COVID-19.

The rearrangement joins TRBV30 to TRBJ2-6; D is perhaps TRBD1 (6 bases). V was trimmed by 3 bases and J by 2 bases, leaving 11 bases between them. The CDR3 consists of 15 residues. Germline CDR1 and CDR2: GTSNPN and SVGIG (reference sequence). CDR3 region: CAWSTQGTGANVLTF. CDR3 DNA sequence: TGTGCCTGGAGCACTCAGGGGACTGGGGCCAACGTCCTGACTTTC. Full variable domain (rest looked up from reference TRBV30 and TRBJ2-6): SQTIHQWPATLVQPVGSPLSLECTVEGTSNPNLYWYRQAAGRGLQLLFYSVGIGQISSEVPQNLSASRPQDRQFILSSKKLLLSDSGFYLCAWSTQGTGANVLTFGAGSRLTVL.

This chain links TRBV28 with TRBJ1-5, with no clear D. This CDR3 has 15 residues. CDR1 and CDR2 (germline): MDHEN, SYDVKM. Between the trimmed V and J ends, which lost 6 bases and 2 bases, there was a span of 14 bases. The DNA for the CDR3 is TGTGCCAGCAGCCCCAAGAGGGTGGGCAATCAGCCCCAGCATTTT. Residues: CASSPKRVGNQPQHF.